The source of this T cell receptor (beta chain) is a study of shared clonotypes between healthy human individuals (dated by TCRdb to 2019 to 2021). For the study in its entirety: Three men and a couple of women, aged 18 to 49 years, made up the cohort. Blood TCR repertoires of roughly five healthy adults were deeply sequenced to estimate repertoire size and the extent of clonotype sharing between individuals. For each donor, CD4 naive and CD4 memory were each run on three plates, CD8 naive on two plates, and CD8 memory on one plate. To increase sequencing depth and limit assay-specific biases, TCR repertoire library preparation and sequencing were carried out by different laboratories using diverse techniques. Per donor, leukapheresis produced somewhere between about 0.8 and 9 billion PBMCs. Broader findings and caveats from the paper: Sampling was limited to blood, and TCR repertoires in tissue likely differ from TCR repertoires in blood. Even with the large sequencing depth, rarefaction of the sorted-subset datasets indicated that sequencing was incomplete. Sharing across a handful of donors was observed for around 4.8% of naive CD4, about 4% of naive CD8, about 2.3% of memory CD4, and about 0.38% of memory CD8 clonotypes. Estimated clonotype richness was generally larger for naive than for memory subsets. Because the study included only a small number of donors, the genetic and exposure-history diversity represented was limited. Based on pairwise subsampling, the degree of clonotype sharing among donors was expected to be affected by sequencing depth. Clonotypes shared by all four sorted-subset donors showed higher generation probabilities than non-shared clonotypes.

V ends up 0 bases short and J 3 bases short, with an unmatched junction base count of 7. There are 17 amino acids in the CDR3, from cysteine to phenylalanine inclusive. CDR3 DNA only is kept here, 51 bases in frame from base 1. CDR1 and CDR2 are read off the germline V gene as SGHAT and FQNNGV. Using the deep immunoSEQ assay, multiplex PCR amplified TCR CDR3 regions from genomic DNA. Extracted genomic DNA from each cell subset was distributed evenly across all wells of several immunoSEQ 96-well plates, and each plate was treated as a replicate. For sorted subsets, around 200 ng genomic DNA, equal to about 30,000 T cell genomes, was loaded into each replicate PCR. Purified libraries were quantified with a Qubit 3.0 fluorometer, sized on a Bioanalyzer 2100, and re-quantified with the KAPA Library Quantification kit. A separate single-read 150-cycle Illumina NextSeq 550 flow cell was used to sequence each immunoSEQ 96-well plate. In the paper's pipeline: Because the immunoSEQ output included only junctional sequences and no quality scores, the filtering could not be the same as the filtering used for full-length reads. Sequences were annotated with PyIR, a Python wrapper for IgBLAST v1.9, and V/J genes and CDR3 were assigned using IMGT germline references. Any read was removed if the V/J assignment was weak (E-value above 1e-6), the CDR3 was missing, or the read contained stop codons, out-of-frame junctions, or ambiguous translated residues. A V3J clonotype was defined by an identical inferred V gene, J gene, and CDR3 amino acid sequence. To compute the percentage overlap between repertoires, the number of shared unique clonotypes was divided by the size of the smaller repertoire. Three approaches were used to assess repertoire richness: RTK rarefaction, the Chao1 estimator, and Recon v2.1 estimates of unobserved clonotypes. Generation probabilities for all TCRbeta clonotypes obtained by the gDNA method from a handful of donors were computed using OLGA. Sourced from immuneACCESS, this table was stored by TCRdb with only in-frame sequences that have V and J called. A share of the clones is absent; for the studies checked, an unresolved V gene accounts for under half, and the remainder has no known explanation. That table gives V, J and clone size, and the DNA gave D and trimming. Counted in this sample were fewer than 850,000 clones; around 72% of them appeared once. The ten largest clonotypes hold 1.8% of the sample.

Concerning this clone itself: The antigen this receptor binds is unknown. Base qualities are not at hand, and no much larger clone is one base apart.

The donors were healthy, HIV-negative adults with no recently reported acute infections or vaccinations. Every donor was a Caucasian adult living in Nashville, Tennessee, USA. CD4+ T cells were enriched through magnetic negative selection, after which naive cells were positively selected on CD45RA and the remaining negative fraction served as the memory subset. Blood was obtained by leukapheresis, after which PBMCs were separated by Ficoll-Histopaque density gradient centrifugation and cryopreserved in liquid nitrogen vapor phase. Purity and quantity of every magnetically sorted T cell population were checked by analytical flow cytometry. Each sorted fraction had its genomic DNA isolated and then quantified by UV absorbance on a Nanodrop 2000c.

Sequenced input: memory CD4+ T cells sorted from blood. The cell subset or site label on this specimen signifies: CD45RA-negative fraction. The sequence is built from TRBV11-2 and TRBJ2-5; TRBD2 matches 10 bases in the middle. This clonotype originated in a woman aged 25 to 39 in good health. The CDR3 sequence is CASSLDLWTSGEETQYF. In nucleotides, the sequence is TGTGCCAGCAGCTTAGATCTTTGGACTAGCGGCGAAGAGACCCAGTACTTC.